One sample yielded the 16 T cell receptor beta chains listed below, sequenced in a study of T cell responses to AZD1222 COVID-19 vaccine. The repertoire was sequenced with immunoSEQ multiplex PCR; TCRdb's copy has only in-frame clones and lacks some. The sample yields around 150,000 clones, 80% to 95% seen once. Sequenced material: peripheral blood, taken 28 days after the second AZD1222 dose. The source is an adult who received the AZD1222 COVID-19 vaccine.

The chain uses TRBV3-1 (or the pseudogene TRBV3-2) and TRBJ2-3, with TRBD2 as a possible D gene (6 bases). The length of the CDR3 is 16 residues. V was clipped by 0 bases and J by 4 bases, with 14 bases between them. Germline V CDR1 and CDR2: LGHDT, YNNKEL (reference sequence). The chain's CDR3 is CASSQDRLGLSDTQYF. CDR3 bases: TGTGCCAGCAGCCAAGATCGACTAGGACTGTCAGATACGCAGTATTTT.

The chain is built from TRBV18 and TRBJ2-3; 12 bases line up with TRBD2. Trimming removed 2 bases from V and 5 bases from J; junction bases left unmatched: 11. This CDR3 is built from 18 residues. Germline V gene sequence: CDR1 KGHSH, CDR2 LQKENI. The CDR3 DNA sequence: TGTGCCAGCTCACCAGACCTACGACTAGCGGGAGTGGTAGATACGCAGTATTTT. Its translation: CASSPDLRLAGVVDTQYF.

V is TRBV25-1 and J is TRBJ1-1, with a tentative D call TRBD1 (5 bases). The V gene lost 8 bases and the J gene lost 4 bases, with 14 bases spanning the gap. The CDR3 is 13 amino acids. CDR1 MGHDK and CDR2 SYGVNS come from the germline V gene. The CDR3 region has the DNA TGTGCCAGCTCGCAGGGCAGGGCCACTGAAGCTTTCTTT. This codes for CASSQGRATEAFF.

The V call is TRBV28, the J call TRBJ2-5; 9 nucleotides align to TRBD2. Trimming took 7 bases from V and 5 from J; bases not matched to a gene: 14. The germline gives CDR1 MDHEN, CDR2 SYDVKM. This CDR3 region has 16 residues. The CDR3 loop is CASTMGQRGALETQYF. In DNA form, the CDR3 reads TGTGCCAGCACAATGGGGCAGCGGGGGGCCCTGGAGACCCAGTACTTC.

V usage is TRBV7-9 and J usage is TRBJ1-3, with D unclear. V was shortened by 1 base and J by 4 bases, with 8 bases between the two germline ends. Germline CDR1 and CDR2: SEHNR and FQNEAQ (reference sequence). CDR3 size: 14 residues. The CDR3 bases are TGTGCCAGCAGCTTAGATTCACACGGAAACACCATATATTTT. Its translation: CASSLDSHGNTIYF. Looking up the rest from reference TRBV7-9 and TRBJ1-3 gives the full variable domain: DTGVSQNPRHKITKRGQNVTFRCDPISEHNRLYWYRQTLGQGPEFLTYFQNEAQLEKSRLLSDRFSAERPKGSFSTLEIQRTEQGDSAMYLCASSLDSHGNTIYFGEGSWLTVV.

CDR3 loop: CASSLRRSSLGNQPQHF. The CDR3, as DNA: TGTGCCAGCAGCTTGAGACGGTCGAGCTTGGGCAATCAGCCCCAGCATTTT. The chain combines TRBV5-5 with TRBJ1-5; D is unresolved. V dropped 1 base and J dropped 2 bases, with 16 bases sitting between them. Germline loops: CDR1 SGHKS, CDR2 YYEKEE (reference sequence). The CDR3 spans 17 residues.

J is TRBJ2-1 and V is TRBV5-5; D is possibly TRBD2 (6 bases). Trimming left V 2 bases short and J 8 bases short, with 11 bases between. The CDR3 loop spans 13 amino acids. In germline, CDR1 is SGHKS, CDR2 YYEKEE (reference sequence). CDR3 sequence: CASSFLLADEQFF. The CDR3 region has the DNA TGTGCCAGCAGCTTTTTACTAGCCGATGAGCAGTTCTTC. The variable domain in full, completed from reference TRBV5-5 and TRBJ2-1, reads DAGVTQSPTHLIKTRGQQVTLRCSPISGHKSVSWYQQVLGQGPQFIFQYYEKEERGRGNFPDRFSARQFPNYSSELNVNALLLGDSALYLCASSFLLADEQFFGPGTRLTVL.

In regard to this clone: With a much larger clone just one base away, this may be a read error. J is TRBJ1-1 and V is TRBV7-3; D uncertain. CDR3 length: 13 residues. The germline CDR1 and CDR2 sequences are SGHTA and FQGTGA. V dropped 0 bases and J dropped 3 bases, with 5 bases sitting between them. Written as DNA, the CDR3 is TGTGCCAGCAGCTTAACAGGGTACACTGAAGCTTTCTTT. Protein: CASSLTGYTEAFF. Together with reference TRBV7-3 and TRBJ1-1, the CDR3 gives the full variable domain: GAGVSQTPSNKVTEKGKYVELRCDPISGHTALYWYRQSLGQGPEFLIYFQGTGAADDSGLPNDRFFAVRPEGSVSTLKIQRTERGDSAVYLCASSLTGYTEAFFGQGTRLTVV.

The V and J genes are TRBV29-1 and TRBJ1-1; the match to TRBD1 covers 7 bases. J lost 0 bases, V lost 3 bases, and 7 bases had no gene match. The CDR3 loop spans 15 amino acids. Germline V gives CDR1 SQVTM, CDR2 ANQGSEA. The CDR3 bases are TGCAGCGTTGAGAAACACAGGGGTTTGAACACTGAAGCTTTCTTT. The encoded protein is CSVEKHRGLNTEAFF.

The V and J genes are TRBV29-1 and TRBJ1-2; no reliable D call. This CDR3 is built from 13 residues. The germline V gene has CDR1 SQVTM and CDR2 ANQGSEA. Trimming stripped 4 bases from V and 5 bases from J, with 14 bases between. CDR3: CSVGADRAYGYTF. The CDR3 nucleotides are TGCAGCGTTGGAGCGGACCGGGCTTATGGCTACACCTTC.

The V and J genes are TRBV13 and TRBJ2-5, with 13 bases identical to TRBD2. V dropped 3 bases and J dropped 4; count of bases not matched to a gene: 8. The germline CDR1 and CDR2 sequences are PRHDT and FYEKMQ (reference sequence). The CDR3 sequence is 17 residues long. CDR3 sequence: CASSFPTSGGALETQYF. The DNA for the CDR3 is TGTGCCAGCAGCTTTCCCACTAGCGGGGGGGCCTTAGAGACCCAGTACTTC.

The CDR3 coding sequence is TGCGCCAGCAGCCCCATGACAGTCTCGAACACCGGGGAGCTGTTTTTT. Residues: CASSPMTVSNTGELFF. The chain couples TRBV5-1 to TRBJ2-2, with a possible D match to TRBD1 (5 bases). Germline assignment: CDR1 SGHRS and CDR2 YFSETQ. Trimming took 4 bases from V and 0 from J, leaving 13 bases between them. The CDR3 extends over 16 amino acids.

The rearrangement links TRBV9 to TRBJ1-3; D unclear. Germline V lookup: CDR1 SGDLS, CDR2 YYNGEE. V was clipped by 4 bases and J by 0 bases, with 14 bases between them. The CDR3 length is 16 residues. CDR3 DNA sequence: TGTGCCAGCAGCCTGAAGGACGGCGCCTCTGGAAACACCATATATTTT. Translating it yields CASSLKDGASGNTIYF.

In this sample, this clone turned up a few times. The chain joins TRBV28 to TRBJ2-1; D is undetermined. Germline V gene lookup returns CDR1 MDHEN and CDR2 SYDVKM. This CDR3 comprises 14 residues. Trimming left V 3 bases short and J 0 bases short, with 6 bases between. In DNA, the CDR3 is TGTGCCAGCAGTTTGGCGAGCTCCTACAATGAGCAGTTCTTC. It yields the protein CASSLASSYNEQFF.

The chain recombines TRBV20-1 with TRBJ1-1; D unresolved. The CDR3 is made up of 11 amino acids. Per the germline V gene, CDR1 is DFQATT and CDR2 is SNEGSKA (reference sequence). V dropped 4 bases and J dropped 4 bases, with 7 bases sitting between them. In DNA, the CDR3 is TGCAGTGCTAATCCGGGCACTGAAGCTTTCTTT. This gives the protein CSANPGTEAFF.

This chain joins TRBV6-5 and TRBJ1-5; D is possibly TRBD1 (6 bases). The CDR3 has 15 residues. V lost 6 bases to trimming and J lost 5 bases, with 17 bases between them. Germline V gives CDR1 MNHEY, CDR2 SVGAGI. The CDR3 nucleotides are TGTGCCAGCAGGAATGGGGGGCGGACCGATCAGCCCCAGCATTTT. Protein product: CASRNGGRTDQPQHF.